Sequencing of this T cell receptor (beta chain) was carried out in a study of T cell responses to AZD1222 COVID-19 vaccine. V lost 0 bases to trimming and J lost 4 bases; unmatched junction nucleotides: 2. This CDR3 has 16 residues. CDR1 ENHRY and CDR2 SYGVKD come from the germline V gene. Broader study findings: Spike-wide coverage was observed for vaccine-associated CD4 TCRs, with dominant responses at 160-218 and 743-854.

For this clone: Its antigen is currently unknown.

The method was immunoSEQ multiplex PCR; TCRdb's version includes in-frame clones alone and lacks a portion of them. This table has 130,000 or so clones, around 90% appearing once. The sample in question was peripheral blood, obtained on day 0 of AZD1222 vaccination. This rearrangement joins TRBV10-3 to TRBJ2-1; 11 bases line up with TRBD2. The sequence derives from an adult in good health. The CDR3 is CAISESLAGVYNEQFF. Here the CDR3 DNA reads TGTGCCATCAGTGAGTCACTAGCGGGGGTGTACAATGAGCAGTTCTTC.